These 22 T cell receptor beta chains were sequenced from one sample in a study of blood T cells in healthy people across ages. With a J-beta primer mix and a sample-barcoded 5' primer, a second PCR ran about 6 to 11 cycles. TCRdb used MiXCR to reprocess the 5' RACE reads, holding one entry per CDR3 protein. The profile covers under 1,100,000 distinct CDR3 sequences, with under 30% appearing a single time and about 0.72% taken by the ten largest. The sample also formed part of further work on T cells of mothers and their children.

Sample: blood. These receptors all come from a girl aged 2-9 years in good health.

This chain links TRBV7-2 with TRBJ1-2; D gene uncertain. V was cut by 5 bases and J by 7 bases, with 11 bases left in between. CDR1 SGHTA and CDR2 FQGNSA come from the germline V gene. The CDR3 has 12 residues. CDR3 coding DNA: TGTGCCAGCAGCAAGGACTGGGCTGGCTACACCTTC. The encoded protein is CASSKDWAGYTF.

This clonotype has just a few counts. One base away lies a much larger clone, so this may be a sequencing read error. The chain uses TRBV20-1 and TRBJ2-1; a weak D match, TRBD1 (6 bases). The germline CDR1 and CDR2 sequences are DFQATT and SNEGSKA (reference sequence). The ends were cut back, 0 bases at V and 4 bases at J, with 19 bases in the middle. The CDR3 spans 17 residues. The CDR3 region has the DNA TGCAGTGCTAGAGATGGGCATAGGACAGCGGTTTACAATGAGCAGTTCTTC. Translation: CSARDGHRTAVYNEQFF.

V usage is TRBV7-2 and J usage is TRBJ2-2, with D perhaps matching TRBD1 (6 bases). This CDR3 is 16 amino acids long. Germline V gene lookup returns CDR1 SGHTA and CDR2 FQGNSA. The ends were cut back, 5 bases at V and 5 bases at J, with 18 bases in the middle. CDR3 nucleotides: TGTGCCAGCAGCACCCGGGACACGGCCGTAACCGGGGAGCTGTTTTTT. Encoded protein: CASSTRDTAVTGELFF.

This clonotype was found once. The chain couples TRBV20-1 to TRBJ2-7; 11 positions agree with TRBD2. Germline values: CDR1 DFQATT, CDR2 SNEGSKA (reference sequence). The V segment lost 6 bases and the J segment 3 bases; nucleotides outside the gene matches: 10. The CDR3 has 15 amino acids. The CDR3 DNA reads TGCAGTGCCACTCCTGAGACTAGCGGGAACTACGAGCAGTACTTC. It is translated as CSATPETSGNYEQYF.

This clonotype was observed a handful of times. This chain links TRBV24-1 with TRBJ1-2; no definite D call. Trimming took off 5 bases at V and 3 bases at J, with 9 bases between the two ends. This CDR3 contains 13 residues. Germline values: CDR1 KGHDR, CDR2 SFDVKD. CDR3 bases: TGTGCCACCAGTGTAGGGAAGGACTATGGCTACACCTTC. Its protein is CATSVGKDYGYTF.

This clonotype was found a few times. The V gene is TRBV15, the J gene TRBJ2-5; 9 bases line up with TRBD1. Trimming at V came to 3 bases and at J to 5 bases, leaving 7 bases not matched to a gene. This CDR3 comprises 15 residues. Germline V gives CDR1 LNHNV, CDR2 YYDKDF (reference sequence). CDR3 region: CATSRETGQGETQYF. Written as DNA, the CDR3 is TGTGCCACCAGCAGGGAGACGGGACAGGGTGAGACCCAGTACTTC.

In this sample, this clonotype turned up a few times. The gene calls are TRBV6-1 and TRBJ2-3, with D possibly TRBD2 on 6 matching bases. This CDR3 has 16 residues. CDR1 MNHNS and CDR2 SASEGT come from the germline V gene. Trimming pared 4 bases from V and 3 bases from J, leaving 17 bases between. The CDR3: CASSVFTSGVTDTQYF. CDR3 nucleotides: TGTGCCAGCAGTGTATTTACATCGGGAGTGACAGATACGCAGTATTTT.

The CDR3 coding sequence is TGCAGCGTAATCGATTCCCGGAACACTGAAGCTTTCTTT. This gives the protein CSVIDSRNTEAFF. The rearrangement links TRBV29-1 to TRBJ1-1; no definite D call. The V and J ends lost 6 bases and 1 base respectively, with 12 bases between them. The CDR3 contains 13 residues. The germline V gene has CDR1 SQVTM and CDR2 ANQGSEA. Based on the CDR3 plus reference TRBV29-1 and TRBJ1-1, the full variable domain is SAVISQKPSRDICQRGTSLTIQCQVDSQVTMMFWYRQQPGQSLTLIATANQGSEATYESGFVIDKFPISRPNLTFSTLTVSNMSPEDSSIYLCSVIDSRNTEAFFGQGTRLTVV.

The DNA for the CDR3 is TGCGCCAGCAGCTTGGAGGGACACCTAGCAACTAATGAAAAACTGTTTTTT. Encoded protein: CASSLEGHLATNEKLFF. The chain links TRBV5-1 to TRBJ1-4; a possible D gene is TRBD1 (6 bases). This CDR3 region has 17 residues. The germline gives CDR1 SGHRS, CDR2 YFSETQ. The V end was cut by 0 bases, the J end by 0 bases, with 12 bases between.

CDR3 sequence reads: CASSLGGRRNQPQHF. The CDR3 DNA is TGTGCCAGCAGTTTGGGGGGGCGACGGAATCAGCCCCAGCATTTT. The chain carries TRBV6-5 and TRBJ1-5; perhaps TRBD1 as D (6 bases). V was pared by 4 bases and J by 4 bases, with 14 bases between. The V gene's germline CDR1 is MNHEY and CDR2 SVGAGI. This CDR3 comprises 15 residues.

In its sample, this clonotype was seen a few times. The rearrangement uses TRBV11-3 and TRBJ2-2, with D perhaps being TRBD1 or TRBD2 (5 bases each). Germline CDR1 reads SGHNT; CDR2 reads YENEEA. This CDR3 is 13 amino acids long. With 2 bases removed from V and 8 bases from J, the gap between germline ends came to 9 bases. Here the CDR3 DNA reads TGTGCCAGCAGCTTATGGGACCAGGGGGAGCTGTTTTTT. This encodes CASSLWDQGELFF.

The chain links TRBV12-3 or TRBV12-4 to TRBJ2-4; TRBD2 matches 7 bases. Trimming at V came to 5 bases and at J to 8 bases, leaving 12 bases not matched to a gene. The CDR3 totals 15 residues. The CDR3: CASSTGGLGVDIQYF. The CDR3 DNA follows: TGTGCCAGCAGTACGGGAGGACTGGGTGTGGACATTCAGTACTTC.

The chain combines TRBV9 with TRBJ2-7, with D possibly TRBD2 on 6 matching bases. Trimming shortened V by 0 bases and J by 4 bases, and 17 bases separated the two germline ends. CDR3 length equals 16 residues. The V gene's germline CDR1 is SGDLS and CDR2 YYNGEE. CDR3: CASSVGGGAPFYEQYF. The CDR3 coding sequence is TGTGCCAGCAGCGTAGGTGGAGGGGCGCCATTTTACGAGCAGTACTTC.

The sample holds many counts of this clonotype. The genes are TRBV7-9 and TRBJ1-1, with unresolved D. The CDR3 is made up of 13 amino acids. Trimming pared 3 bases from V and 1 base from J, leaving 6 bases between. Germline V gives CDR1 SEHNR, CDR2 FQNEAQ (reference sequence). The CDR3 DNA sequence: TGTGCCAGCAGCTTTTCACGGAACACTGAAGCTTTCTTT. Translating it yields CASSFSRNTEAFF.

This clonotype was found a few times. J is TRBJ1-1 and V is TRBV29-1; D is unclear. CDR3 size: 12 residues. Germline V gene sequence: CDR1 SQVTM, CDR2 ANQGSEA. Trimming shortened V by 3 bases and J by 0 bases, and 5 bases separated the two germline ends. CDR3 in amino acids: CSVDVVNTEAFF. The CDR3 bases are TGCAGCGTTGATGTGGTGAACACTGAAGCTTTCTTT.

The chain employs TRBV9 and TRBJ2-7; D is unresolved. V was shortened by 2 bases and J by 9 bases, with 15 bases between the two germline ends. Germline lookup yields CDR1 SGDLS and CDR2 YYNGEE. The CDR3 sequence is 13 residues long. The CDR3 DNA reads as TGTGCCAGCAGCGTCGAGTCGTATGGACGGCAGTACTTC. Protein product: CASSVESYGRQYF.

There are a few counts of this clonotype. The chain joins TRBV21-1 to TRBJ1-1; the table names TRBD1, a call not compared with the DNA. TRBV21-1 counts as a pseudogene. The CDR3 extends over 11 amino acids. For the CDR3, the DNA is TGTGCCAGCAGCAAAACAGGGAAAGCTTTCTTT. Its protein product is CASSKTGKAFF.

V gene TRBV20-1 combines with J gene TRBJ2-3; 7 positions match TRBD2. CDR3 length equals 14 residues. From germline, CDR1 is DFQATT and CDR2 SNEGSKA (reference sequence). With V trimmed by 6 bases and J by 2 bases, 8 bases remained unmatched. In DNA form, the CDR3 reads TGCAGTGCGCCGACTAGCTGGGACACAGATACGCAGTATTTT. This translates into CSAPTSWDTDTQYF.

This clonotype was counted once. The chain carries TRBV11-1 and TRBJ2-6, with 7 positions matching TRBD1. The germline gives CDR1 SGHAT, CDR2 FQDESV (reference sequence). The junction had 23 bases not matched to a gene; V was cut back by 5 bases and J by 4 bases. This CDR3 contains 21 residues. DNA for the CDR3: TGTGCCAGCAGCGTTGACCTCGGGACAGCCTCTAGAGGAGACGGGGCCAACGTCCTGACTTTC. It translates to CASSVDLGTASRGDGANVLTF.

This chain connects TRBV14 to TRBJ2-6; D may be TRBD1 (5 bases). Trimming stripped 4 bases from V and 8 bases from J, with 9 bases between. This CDR3 contains 13 residues. CDR1 SGHDN and CDR2 FVKESK come from the germline V gene. The CDR3 is CASSLAGPNVLTF. Written as DNA, the CDR3 is TGTGCCAGCAGCCTGGCAGGGCCCAACGTCCTGACTTTC.

The CDR3 sequence: CASSQALTRTYGEQYF. CDR3 sequence (DNA): TGTGCCAGCAGCCAAGCCCTAACCCGGACATATGGGGAGCAGTACTTC. This chain links TRBV4-2 with TRBJ2-1; D might be TRBD1 (5 bases). The end of the DNA aligns better with TRBJ2-7, so the J call may be wrong. This CDR3 comprises 16 residues. CDR1 and CDR2 (germline): LGHNA, YNFKEQ.

The table lists this clonotype with many counts. Sequence at one end of the junction differs from germline and may be a read error. The chain couples TRBV28 to TRBJ2-1, with D maybe TRBD2 (5 bases). The CDR3 covers 12 residues. CDR1 is MDHEN and CDR2 is SYDVKM in the germline V gene. The CDR3 nucleotides read TGCGCCAGCAGCGGCTCCTACAATGAGCAGTTCTTC. Translation gives CASSGSYNEQFF.